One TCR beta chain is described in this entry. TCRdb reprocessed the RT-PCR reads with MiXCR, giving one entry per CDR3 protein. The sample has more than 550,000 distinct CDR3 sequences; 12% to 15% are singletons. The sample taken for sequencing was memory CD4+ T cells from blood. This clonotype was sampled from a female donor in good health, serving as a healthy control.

CDR3 in DNA: TGTGCCAGCAGTTTATCACCGATCTACGAGCAGTACTTC. Its translation: CASSLSPIYEQYF. The gene calls are TRBV27 and TRBJ2-7; D is unresolved. This CDR3 spans 13 amino acids. Germline V gene data show CDR1 as MNHEY and CDR2 as SMNVEV (reference sequence). Trimming took 0 bases from V and 3 from J, leaving 6 bases between them.